The rows below give T cell receptor beta chains drawn from one sample of a study of identifying expanded T cells in peripheral blood. Clones were sequenced by immunoSEQ multiplex PCR, and TCRdb holds only the in-frame ones, with some missing. The sample comprises 75,000 to 95,000 clones, roughly 90% of which are singletons, and approximately 7% rests with the top ten. Sequenced material: blood. These TCRs come from a person between 18 and 75 years old in good health. The CDR3 runs from the conserved cysteine through the conserved F or W. D genes are given only for firm matches. Clone size is given for some rows only: seen once, a few or many times, or a class if the clone is expanded.

clone size	D gene	V gene	J gene	CDR3 protein	CDR3 DNA
NA	NA	TRBV27	TRBJ2-7	CASSFRRDSYEQYF	TGTGCCAGCAGTTTCCGCAGGGACTCCTACGAGCAGTACTTC
NA	NA	TRBV18	TRBJ1-1	CASSQSGGVNTEAFF	TGTGCCAGCTCACAGTCCGGGGGGGTGAACACTGAAGCTTTCTTT
few	NA	TRBV18	TRBJ1-5	CASSPVSGNQPQHF	TGTGCCAGCTCACCAGTCTCGGGAAATCAGCCCCAGCATTTT
once	NA	TRBV5-1	TRBJ1-2	CASSLGGARSYGYTF	TGCGCCAGCAGCTTGGGAGGGGCCCGTAGCTATGGCTACACCTTC
NA	TRBD1	TRBV2	TRBJ2-5	CASSLYRGYQETQYF	TGTGCCAGCAGTTTGTACAGGGGATACCAAGAGACCCAGTACTTC
NA	NA	TRBV30	TRBJ1-5	CAWSGGDNQPQHF	TGTGCCTGGAGTGGAGGAGACAATCAGCCCCAGCATTTT
NA	NA	TRBV9	TRBJ2-6	CASSDGGSSGANVLTF	TGTGCCAGCAGCGACGGGGGAAGCTCTGGGGCCAACGTCCTGACTTTC
NA	TRBD1	TRBV6-6	TRBJ1-3	CASSYFVGQGHTIYF	TGTGCCAGCAGTTACTTCGTCGGACAGGGACACACCATATATTTT
NA	TRBD1	TRBV19	TRBJ1-2	CASQWGGQGNYGYTF	TGTGCCAGTCAATGGGGGGGACAGGGCAACTATGGCTACACCTTC
NA	NA	TRBV25-1	TRBJ2-2	CASSGPNYTGELFF	TGTGCCAGCAGTGGGCCAAATTACACCGGGGAGCTGTTTTTT
NA	NA	TRBV19	TRBJ1-2	CASSIPGLGYTF	TGTGCCAGTAGTATACCGGGTCTTGGCTACACCTTC
NA	NA	TRBV7-9	TRBJ1-1	CASRRQVNTEAFF	TGTGCCAGCAGGCGACAGGTGAACACTGAAGCTTTCTTT
NA	NA	TRBV9	TRBJ1-1	CASSSDLGGTEAFF	TGTGCCAGCAGCAGCGACCTGGGGGGGACTGAAGCTTTCTTT
NA	TRBD1	TRBV13	TRBJ2-7	CASSLNRGLYEQYF	TGTGCCAGCAGCTTAAATAGGGGGCTCTACGAGCAGTACTTC
NA	TRBD1	TRBV19	TRBJ1-1	CASSEKGQGFTEAFF	TGTGCCAGTAGCGAGAAGGGACAGGGGTTCACTGAAGCTTTCTTT
NA	NA	TRBV5-1	TRBJ2-5	CASSFDYPGTQYF	TGCGCCAGCAGCTTTGACTACCCGGGGACCCAGTACTTC
NA	TRBD2	TRBV6-5	TRBJ2-7	CASNSGLAGDEQYF	TGTGCCAGCAATTCGGGGCTAGCGGGCGACGAGCAGTACTTC
NA	NA	TRBV6-7	TRBJ1-4	CASSYSRHGSEKLFF	TGTGCCAGCAGTTACTCGAGACACGGCAGTGAAAAACTGTTTTTT
once	NA	TRBV6-5	TRBJ1-6	CASSYSSPYNSPLHF	TGTGCCAGCAGTTACTCGAGCCCCTATAATTCACCCCTCCACTTT
once	TRBD2	TRBV4-3	TRBJ2-3	CASSQGGARREGWRDTQYF	TGCGCCAGCAGCCAAGGGGGGGCTCGTCGGGAGGGGTGGAGAGATACGCAGTATTTT
NA	NA	TRBV2	TRBJ2-2	CASRATSSNTGELFF	TGTGCCAGCAGAGCGACATCGTCGAACACCGGGGAGCTGTTTTTT
few	NA	TRBV10-2	TRBJ2-2	CASRRTAGELFF	TGCGCCAGCAGGCGGACAGCCGGGGAGCTGTTTTTT
NA	NA	TRBV11-2	TRBJ1-1	CASSPGPMEAFF	TGTGCCAGCAGCCCTGGGCCGATGGAAGCTTTCTTT
NA	NA	TRBV19	TRBJ1-1	CASSGLREAFF	TGTGCCAGTAGTGGGCTTCGCGAAGCTTTCTTT
once	NA	TRBV19	TRBJ2-1	CASKTTGVHYNEQFF	TGTGCCAGTAAGACAACGGGGGTCCACTACAATGAGCAGTTCTTC
NA	NA	TRBV7-9	TRBJ1-4	CASGPGVSSGKLFF	TGTGCCAGCGGTCCGGGAGTCTCTTCGGGAAAACTGTTTTTT
NA	TRBD2	TRBV9	TRBJ2-1	CASSVAPSGGTKFF	TGTGCCAGCAGCGTAGCCCCTAGCGGGGGTACAAAGTTCTTC
few	TRBD1	TRBV6-1	TRBJ1-5	CASRILGQGHQPQHF	TGTGCCAGCAGGATCCTGGGACAGGGGCATCAGCCCCAGCATTTT
NA	NA	TRBV4-2	TRBJ1-1	CASSRGGEAFTEAFF	TGTGCCAGCAGCCGAGGAGGGGAAGCTTTCACTGAAGCTTTCTTT
NA	NA	TRBV13	TRBJ1-2	CASSASAAGGYTF	TGTGCCAGCAGCGCCAGCGCCGCCGGGGGCTACACCTTC
NA	NA	TRBV30	TRBJ2-3	CAWLGAGERRDTQYF	TGTGCCTGGTTAGGGGCTGGGGAGAGACGAGATACGCAGTATTTT
NA	TRBD1	TRBV7-3	TRBJ1-2	CASSIDRDYGYTF	TGTGCCAGCAGCATCGACAGGGACTATGGCTACACCTTC
NA	NA	TRBV11-2	TRBJ1-1	CASSLDPGENTEAFF	TGTGCCAGCAGCTTAGATCCGGGGGAGAACACTGAAGCTTTCTTT
NA	NA	TRBV6-5	TRBJ1-2	CASSYSSQGPLHGYTF	TGTGCCAGCAGTTACTCTTCCCAGGGCCCATTGCATGGCTACACCTTC
NA	NA	TRBV5-1	TRBJ2-1	CASSPGDGNEQFF	TGCGCCAGCAGCCCCGGTGATGGGAATGAGCAGTTCTTC
NA	NA	TRBV20-1	TRBJ2-5	CSASPQETQYF	TGCAGTGCTAGTCCCCAAGAGACCCAGTACTTC
NA	NA	TRBV7-7	TRBJ2-2	CASSPQNTGELFF	TGTGCCAGCAGCCCCCAAAACACCGGGGAGCTGTTTTTT
NA	NA	TRBV6-1	TRBJ1-2	CASSGFYGYTF	TGTGCCAGCAGTGGATTCTATGGCTACACCTTC
NA	NA	TRBV7-9	TRBJ2-3	CASMVDTQYF	TGTGCCAGCATGGTGGATACGCAGTATTTT
NA	NA	TRBV18	TRBJ1-4	CASSRGGGIVEKLFF	TGTGCCAGCTCACGAGGCGGAGGGATTGTTGAAAAACTGTTTTTT
once	NA	TRBV28	TRBJ1-2	CASSLLTYGYTF	TGTGCCAGCAGTTTACTTACATATGGCTACACCTTC
NA	NA	TRBV6-6	TRBJ2-3	CASSYSLAGASDTQYF	TGTGCCAGCAGTTACTCATTGGCAGGGGCGTCAGATACGCAGTATTTT
NA	TRBD1	TRBV7-8	TRBJ1-5	CASSFTGVGSNQPQHF	TGTGCCAGCAGCTTTACAGGGGTTGGTAGCAATCAGCCCCAGCATTTT
NA	NA	TRBV7-9	TRBJ1-1	CASSLTRTVNTEAFF	TGTGCCAGCAGCTTAACCCGGACAGTGAACACTGAAGCTTTCTTT
NA	NA	TRBV25-1	TRBJ2-5	CASSEYPLSETQYF	TGTGCCAGCAGTGAATATCCCCTTTCAGAGACCCAGTACTTC
once	NA	TRBV5-1	TRBJ1-1	CASSLALVSPEAFF	TGCGCCAGCAGCTTGGCGCTGGTTAGCCCTGAAGCTTTCTTT
NA	TRBD1	TRBV10-3	TRBJ1-5	CAISSLPGQGANQPQHF	TGTGCCATTTCTTCCCTTCCGGGACAGGGGGCAAATCAGCCCCAGCATTTT
NA	NA	TRBV2	TRBJ1-2	CASRVVQGNGYTF	TGTGCCAGCAGAGTGGTGCAGGGGAACGGCTACACCTTC
NA	TRBD1	TRBV19	TRBJ2-2	CASSPGTGTYGELFF	TGTGCCAGTAGTCCCGGGACAGGGACGTATGGGGAGCTGTTTTTT
NA	NA	TRBV5-1	TRBJ2-5	CASQLSGGRETQYF	TGCGCCAGCCAGCTAAGTGGGGGACGAGAGACCCAGTACTTC
NA	NA	TRBV6-5	TRBJ2-3	CASSYQRVPDTQYF	TGTGCCAGCAGTTACCAGCGGGTCCCGGATACGCAGTATTTT
few	NA	TRBV15	TRBJ1-5	CATSRAGSNQPQHF	TGTGCCACCAGTAGGGCCGGGAGCAATCAGCCCCAGCATTTT
once	TRBD1	TRBV5-6	TRBJ2-1	CASRTGNFNEQFF	TGTGCCAGCAGGACAGGGAATTTCAATGAGCAGTTCTTC
NA	TRBD1	TRBV11-3	TRBJ2-1	CASTAGGFEQFF	TGTGCCAGCACGGCAGGGGGTTTTGAGCAGTTCTTC
few	NA	TRBV30	TRBJ1-1	CAWSVVGSAFF	TGTGCCTGGAGTGTAGTGGGATCGGCTTTCTTT
NA	NA	TRBV14	TRBJ2-5	CASRGMGRETQYF	TGTGCCAGCAGGGGAATGGGTCGGGAGACCCAGTACTTC
NA	TRBD1	TRBV7-9	TRBJ1-1	CATEWGQGLAGTEAFF	TGTGCCACGGAGTGGGGACAGGGGTTGGCGGGCACTGAAGCTTTCTTT
NA	TRBD2	TRBV15	TRBJ2-1	CATSRELAGDHEQFF	TGTGCCACCAGCAGAGAGCTAGCGGGAGATCATGAGCAGTTCTTC